This is a list of T cell receptor beta chains from one sample in a study of cytomegalovirus exposure and HLA in healthy donors. The repertoire was sequenced with immunoSEQ multiplex PCR; TCRdb's copy has only in-frame clones and lacks some. The sample includes roughly 150,000 clones, approximately 80% of them seen just once. Sequenced material: PBMCs. The receptors shown here come from a man aged 30 to 45 in good health and CMV-seronegative. Each CDR3 is given with its conserved first and last residue. D genes are given only for firm matches. Some rows have no size entry. The others give once, few or many, or a class for an expanded clone.

>-|few|TRBJ2-7|TRBV7-9|14
CASSSKTASYEQYF
TGTGCCAGCAGCTCAAAGACAGCCTCCTACGAGCAGTACTTC
>-|-|TRBJ2-1|TRBV5-4|18
CASSRTSGSLSSYNEQFF
TGTGCCAGCAGTCGTACTAGTGGGTCCTTGAGCTCCTACAATGAGCAGTTCTTC
>-|-|TRBJ1-1|TRBV18|16
CASSLYTGTLNTEAFF
TGTGCCAGCTCACTATATACCGGGACACTGAACACTGAAGCTTTCTTT
>TRBD1|-|TRBJ1-2|TRBV27|14
CASSRQGANYGYTF
TGTGCCAGCAGTCGACAGGGGGCTAACTATGGCTACACCTTC
>-|-|TRBJ1-1|TRBV27|15
CASSPLTGSRTEAFF
TGTGCCAGCAGTCCCCTAACAGGGAGCCGCACTGAAGCTTTCTTT
>TRBD1|-|TRBJ2-1|TRBV7-9|13
CARGQGGDNEQFF
TGTGCCAGAGGACAGGGAGGAGACAATGAGCAGTTCTTC
>TRBD2|few|TRBJ2-7|TRBV19|14
CASSRAGEVYEQYF
TGTGCCAGTAGCCGAGCGGGAGAAGTATACGAGCAGTACTTC
>TRBD2|-|TRBJ2-1|TRBV6-5|15
CASSSGLAGVREQFF
TGTGCCAGCAGTTCGGGACTAGCGGGGGTCCGTGAGCAGTTCTTC
>TRBD2|-|TRBJ2-1|TRBV7-9|14
CASSLGGGYNEQFF
TGTGCCAGCAGCTTAGGGGGGGGGTACAATGAGCAGTTCTTC
>TRBD1|once|TRBJ2-7|TRBV5-4|15
CASSSPGQASYEQYF
TGTGCCAGCAGCTCACCGGGACAGGCCTCCTACGAGCAGTACTTC
>-|-|TRBJ1-6|TRBV6-5|13
CASRTAHNSPLHF
TGTGCCAGCAGGACAGCCCATAATTCACCCCTCCACTTT
>TRBD2|-|TRBJ2-7|TRBV5-1|14
CASSLGLAGVEQYF
TGCGCCAGCAGCTTGGGGCTAGCGGGAGTTGAGCAGTACTTC
>TRBD2|-|TRBJ2-7|TRBV10-3|14
CASSTSGSSYEQYF
TGTGCCAGTTCTACTAGCGGGAGCTCCTACGAGCAGTACTTC
>TRBD1|once|TRBJ2-1|TRBV15|14
CATSTRQGYNEQFF
TGTGCCACCAGCACCAGACAGGGCTACAATGAGCAGTTCTTC
>-|-|TRBJ2-5|TRBV4-1|13
CASRQQGGETQYF
TGCGCCAGCAGGCAACAGGGAGGAGAGACCCAGTACTTC
>TRBD2|-|TRBJ2-2|TRBV29-1|12
CSVGRGTGELFF
TGCAGCGTCGGGCGGGGGACCGGGGAGCTGTTTTTT
>TRBD1|-|TRBJ2-1|TRBV19|11
CASSGRGRQFF
TGTGCCAGTAGTGGCAGGGGGCGGCAGTTCTTC
>-|-|TRBJ1-1|TRBV18|15
CASSPWAGENTEAFF
TGTGCCAGCTCACCATGGGCCGGGGAGAACACTGAAGCTTTCTTT
>-|few|TRBJ1-1|TRBV30|14
CAWIIAGVITEAFF
TGTGCCTGGATTATTGCAGGGGTAATCACTGAAGCTTTCTTT
>-|once|TRBJ1-2|TRBV18|13
CASSPYGREGNTF
TGTGCCAGCTCCCCCTACGGCAGGGAGGGCAACACCTTC
>-|-|TRBJ1-2|TRBV5-4|15
CASSLAAGINYGYTF
TGTGCCAGCAGCTTGGCCGCAGGGATCAACTATGGCTACACCTTC
>TRBD2|-|TRBJ2-7|TRBV6-5|16
CASSLIAGGPSGEQYF
TGTGCCAGCAGTTTAATAGCGGGAGGGCCAAGCGGCGAGCAGTACTTC
>-|-|TRBJ2-7|TRBV28|12
CASSRISYEQYF
TGTGCCAGCAGTCGTATATCCTACGAGCAGTACTTC
>-|-|TRBJ1-1|TRBV29-1|13
CSVGETHNTEAFF
TGCAGCGTGGGAGAAACGCACAACACTGAAGCTTTCTTT
>TRBD2|-|TRBJ2-7|TRBV28|15
CASSSGLAGGYEQYF
TGTGCCAGCAGTTCCGGACTAGCGGGAGGCTACGAGCAGTACTTC
>-|few|TRBJ1-4|TRBV10-2|15
CASSGSGTLAEKLFF
TGCGCCAGCAGTGGATCCGGGACTCTTGCTGAAAAACTGTTTTTT
>-|-|TRBJ2-2|TRBV5-1|15
CASSPGRWEAGELFF
TGCGCCAGCAGCCCCGGACGGTGGGAGGCCGGGGAGCTGTTTTTT
>TRBD2|few|TRBJ2-1|TRBV5-1|16
CASSRDLAGGSDEQFF
TGCGCCAGCAGCAGGGACCTAGCGGGAGGTAGTGATGAGCAGTTCTTC
>-|-|TRBJ2-7|TRBV11-2|14
CASSPRDWAYEQYF
TGTGCCAGCAGCCCCCGGGACTGGGCCTACGAGCAGTACTTC
>-|-|TRBJ1-3|TRBV28|14
CASSGGRSGNTIYF
TGTGCCAGCAGCGGGGGGAGGTCTGGAAACACCATATATTTT
>-|-|TRBJ1-1|TRBV11-2|15
CASSPETGIGTEAFF
TGTGCCAGCAGCCCAGAGACGGGGATTGGGACTGAAGCTTTCTTT
>TRBD1|-|TRBJ2-4|TRBV7-2|17
CASSLASRPGQGDIQYF
TGTGCCAGCAGCTTAGCGTCCCGACCGGGACAGGGGGACATTCAGTACTTC
>TRBD2|-|TRBJ2-5|TRBV7-2|16
CASSPVGRAVWETQYF
TGTGCCAGCAGCCCAGTAGGGAGGGCCGTATGGGAGACCCAGTACTTC
>TRBD2|-|TRBJ2-2|TRBV28|19
CASSLSRYLSGRAPGELFF
TGTGCCAGCAGTTTATCCCGATACTTAAGCGGGAGGGCCCCCGGGGAGCTGTTTTTT
>-|-|TRBJ2-7|TRBV18|14
CASSKDRSSYEQYF
TGTGCCAGCTCGAAGGACAGATCTTCCTACGAGCAGTACTTC
>-|-|TRBJ2-5|TRBV11-2|12
CASSDSGETQYF
TGTGCCAGCAGCGACAGTGGAGAGACCCAGTACTTC
>-|-|TRBJ1-3|TRBV5-4|13
CASSPRAGNTIYF
TGTGCCAGCAGCCCGCGGGCTGGAAACACCATATATTTT
>-|-|TRBJ2-7|TRBV15|16
CATSRPSLGAGSEQYF
TGTGCCACCAGCAGACCTTCTTTGGGAGCGGGTAGTGAGCAGTACTTC
>-|-|TRBJ2-2|TRBV5-4|13
CASLDRNTGELFF
TGTGCCAGCCTAGACAGGAACACCGGGGAGCTGTTTTTT
>-|-|TRBJ1-2|TRBV28|14
CASSLGTVDYGYTF
TGTGCCAGCAGTCTCGGTACAGTCGACTATGGCTACACCTTC
>TRBD2|-|TRBJ2-5|TRBV9|15
CASSVGLAGVETQYF
TGTGCCAGCAGCGTAGGACTAGCGGGAGTAGAGACCCAGTACTTC
>TRBD2|-|TRBJ2-7|TRBV5-1|14
CASSPLWEGGEQYF
TGCGCCAGCAGCCCACTCTGGGAGGGCGGGGAGCAGTACTTC
>TRBD1|-|TRBJ2-5|TRBV18|15
CASSPGQGATETQYF
TGTGCCAGCTCGCCGGGACAGGGGGCGACCGAGACCCAGTACTTC
>TRBD1|-|TRBJ2-7|TRBV7-9|15
CASSFQGALSYEQYF
TGTGCCAGCAGCTTTCAGGGGGCGTTATCCTACGAGCAGTACTTC
>-|once|TRBJ2-7|TRBV2|13
CASTRTVRNEQYF
TGTGCCAGCACCAGGACAGTCCGAAACGAGCAGTACTTC
>-|-|TRBJ2-7|TRBV6-5|16
CASSYGPPDGYYEQYF
TGTGCCAGCAGTTACGGTCCCCCTGACGGGTACTACGAGCAGTACTTC
>TRBD2|-|TRBJ2-1|TRBV5-8|17
CASRPRWSGSSYNEQFF
TGTGCCAGCAGGCCTAGATGGAGCGGGAGCTCCTACAATGAGCAGTTCTTC
>TRBD2|-|TRBJ2-7|TRBV7-2|16
CASSLDSGTGRIEQYF
TGTGCCAGCAGCTTAGATTCGGGTACCGGGAGGATCGAGCAGTACTTC
>TRBD1|once|TRBJ2-3|TRBV29-1|14
CSVEGTGVMATQYF
TGCAGCGTTGAAGGGACAGGGGTGATGGCTACGCAGTATTTT
>TRBD1|-|TRBJ1-2|TRBV4-1|15
CASSPGQGPPYGYTF
TGCGCCAGCAGCCCCGGACAGGGACCTCCCTATGGCTACACCTTC
>-|-|TRBJ1-2|TRBV4-1|15
CASSQEARPNYGYTF
TGCGCCAGCAGCCAAGAAGCCCGTCCTAACTATGGCTACACCTTC
>TRBD1|-|TRBJ2-3|TRBV4-1|19
CASSQDLLRTGAVSDTQYF
TGCGCCAGCAGCCAAGACTTGCTAAGAACAGGGGCCGTTTCAGATACGCAGTATTTT
>-|few|TRBJ1-1|TRBV5-1|15
CASSSTGMVNTEAFF
TGCGCCAGCAGCTCAACAGGGATGGTGAACACTGAAGCTTTCTTT
>-|once|TRBJ1-1|TRBV7-2|13
CASSSDSNTEAFF
TGTGCCAGCAGCTCGGACAGTAACACTGAAGCTTTCTTT
>TRBD2|few|TRBJ2-5|TRBV6-1|15
CASSEGLAGSETQYF
TGTGCCAGCAGTGAAGGCCTAGCGGGATCCGAGACCCAGTACTTC
>-|-|TRBJ2-1|TRBV7-9|14
CASSSTRSYNEQFF
TGTGCCAGCAGCTCCACAAGATCCTACAATGAGCAGTTCTTC
>TRBD2|-|TRBJ2-2|TRBV9|19
CASSVAYGLAGGLTGELFF
TGTGCCAGCAGCGTAGCATACGGACTAGCGGGAGGCCTCACCGGGGAGCTGTTTTTT
>-|-|TRBJ1-5|TRBV6-6|13
CACGAAGNQPQHF
TGTGCCTGTGGGGCCGCGGGCAATCAGCCCCAGCATTTT